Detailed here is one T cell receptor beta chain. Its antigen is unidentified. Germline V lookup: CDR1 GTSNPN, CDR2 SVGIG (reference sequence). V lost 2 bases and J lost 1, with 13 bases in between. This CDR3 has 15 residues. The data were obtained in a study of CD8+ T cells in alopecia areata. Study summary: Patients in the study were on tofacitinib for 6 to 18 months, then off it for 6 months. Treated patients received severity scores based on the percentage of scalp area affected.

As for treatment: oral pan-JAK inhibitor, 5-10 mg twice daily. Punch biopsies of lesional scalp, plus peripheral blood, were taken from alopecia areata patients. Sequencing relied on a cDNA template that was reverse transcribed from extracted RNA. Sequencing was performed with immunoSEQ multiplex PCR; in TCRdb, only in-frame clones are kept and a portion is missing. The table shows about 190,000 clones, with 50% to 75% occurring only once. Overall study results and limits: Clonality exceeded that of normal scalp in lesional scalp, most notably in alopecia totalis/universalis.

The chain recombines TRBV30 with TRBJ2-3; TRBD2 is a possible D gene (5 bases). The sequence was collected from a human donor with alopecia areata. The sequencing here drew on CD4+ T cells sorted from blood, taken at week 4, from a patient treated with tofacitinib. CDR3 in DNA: TGTGCCTGGAGTCCATGGAGGCCTGGCACAGATACGCAGTATTTT. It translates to CAWSPWRPGTDTQYF.